This is a list of T cell receptor beta chains from one sample in a study of blood T cells in healthy people across ages. One entry per CDR3 protein, called by TCRdb with MiXCR from the 5' RACE reads. The table lists around 650,000 distinct CDR3 sequences, about 34% of them singletons, with just over 15% in the top ten. The sample consisted of blood. The receptor source for this set is an elderly woman in good health. Each CDR3 is given with its conserved first and last residue. D genes are given only for firm matches. A clone size is listed for some rows: how often the clone was seen (once, few, many), or a class if it is expanded.

clone_size | d_call | j_call | v_call | cdr3_length | cdr3_aa | cdr3_nt
. | TRBD2 | TRBJ2-1 | TRBV5-1 | 15 | CASSWGGLPNNEQFF | TGCGCCAGCAGCTGGGGGGGACTCCCAAACAATGAGCAGTTCTTC
. | . | TRBJ1-2 | TRBV20-1 | 15 | CSASPGPGFLYGYTF | TGCAGTGCCAGCCCGGGACCGGGTTTTCTCTATGGCTACACCTTC
. | TRBD2 | TRBJ2-5 | TRBV5-6 | 15 | CASSLTTSGKETQYF | TGTGCCAGCAGCCTCACGACTAGCGGGAAGGAGACCCAGTACTTC
. | . | TRBJ2-1 | TRBV7-6 | 16 | CASSSSPGHSYNEQFF | TGTGCCAGCAGCTCCAGCCCGGGACACTCCTACAATGAGCAGTTCTTC
. | . | TRBJ1-2 | TRBV29-1 | 12 | CSVATKERSYTF | TGCAGCGTTGCGACAAAAGAGAGGAGCTACACCTTC
many | . | TRBJ2-1 | TRBV6-5 | 13 | CASSPGHYNEQFF | TGTGCCAGCAGCCCCGGTCATTACAATGAGCAGTTCTTC
few | TRBD1 | TRBJ1-1 | TRBV6-1 | 15 | CASSERRTGYTEAFF | TGTGCCAGCAGTGAACGTCGGACAGGGTACACTGAAGCTTTCTTT
. | TRBD1 | TRBJ2-7 | TRBV28 | 16 | CASSLFPTGTGYEQYF | TGTGCCAGCAGTTTGTTCCCAACCGGGACAGGGTACGAGCAGTACTTC
few | TRBD1 | TRBJ2-1 | TRBV5-8 | 18 | CASSLVGRAGGSYNEQFF | TGTGCCAGCAGCTTGGTCGGTCGGGCAGGGGGATCCTACAATGAGCAGTTCTTC
. | . | TRBJ1-2 | TRBV6-5 | 15 | CASRPGGRSNYGYTF | TGTGCCAGCAGGCCTGGGGGACGGTCTAACTATGGCTACACCTTC
few | TRBD1 | TRBJ1-6 | TRBV4-1 | 15 | CASSQVGQGYSPLHF | TGCGCCAGCAGCCAAGTCGGACAGGGATATTCACCCCTCCACTTT
many | . | TRBJ1-2 | TRBV14 | 13 | CASSQLREGGYTF | TGTGCCAGCAGCCAGCTCAGGGAAGGTGGCTACACCTTC
. | TRBD1 | TRBJ1-1 | TRBV29-1 | 13 | CSVRQGFSTEAFF | TGCAGCGTCAGACAGGGTTTTAGCACTGAAGCTTTCTTT
. | TRBD2 | TRBJ2-3 | TRBV4-1 | 16 | CASRASGSPGTDTQYF | TGCGCCAGCAGGGCTAGCGGTAGCCCAGGCACAGATACGCAGTATTTT
many | . | TRBJ1-6 | TRBV7-2 | 15 | CASSLEVGYNSPLHF | TGTGCCAGCAGCTTAGAGGTGGGGTATAATTCACCCCTCCACTTT
many | . | TRBJ2-3 | TRBV5-5 | 15 | CASREGPASTDTQYF | TGTGCCAGCAGGGAGGGACCAGCGAGCACAGATACGCAGTATTTT
many | . | TRBJ1-2 | TRBV5-1 | 15 | CASSLGQDPNYGYTF | TGCGCCAGCAGCTTGGGGCAGGACCCTAACTATGGCTACACCTTC
few | . | TRBJ1-1 | TRBV18 | 14 | CASSPLRTNTEAFF | TGTGCCAGCTCACCACTCCGGACGAACACTGAAGCTTTCTTT
once | TRBD1 | TRBJ2-3 | TRBV5-1 | 15 | CASKGAVTSTDTQYF | TGCGCCAGCAAGGGGGCGGTCACTAGCACAGATACGCAGTATTTT
. | TRBD1 | TRBJ2-1 | TRBV10-3 | 16 | CAISVPDRGTYNEQFF | TGTGCCATCAGTGTTCCGGACAGGGGCACCTACAATGAGCAGTTCTTC
many | TRBD1 | TRBJ2-7 | TRBV4-3 | 16 | CASSQVGGDRPYEQYF | TGCGCCAGCAGCCAAGTGGGTGGGGACAGACCCTACGAGCAGTACTTC
many | . | TRBJ2-3 | TRBV20-1 | 12 | CSARRLLGTQYF | TGCAGTGCTAGAAGACTGCTGGGTACGCAGTATTTT
. | TRBD2 | TRBJ2-3 | TRBV9 | 17 | CASSPNERAGGTDTQYF | TGTGCCAGCAGCCCAAATGAGCGAGCGGGGGGTACAGATACGCAGTATTTT
. | TRBD1 | TRBJ1-5 | TRBV12-3/TRBV12-4 | 15 | CASSPDRDSNQPQHF | TGTGCCAGCAGCCCGGACAGGGATAGCAATCAGCCCCAGCATTTT
many | . | TRBJ1-2 | TRBV21-1 | 19 | CASSSNTRASRAANYGYTF | TGTGCCAGCAGCTCTAACACCCGGGCCTCTCGAGCAGCTAACTATGGCTACACCTTC
many | . | TRBJ2-3 | TRBV20-1 | 17 | CSANVEGYEAGTDTQYF | TGCAGTGCTAACGTTGAAGGATACGAAGCTGGCACAGATACGCAGTATTTT
many | . | TRBJ2-7 | TRBV7-8 | 15 | CASSLVRDISYEQYF | TGTGCCAGCAGCTTAGTGAGGGACATCTCCTACGAGCAGTACTTC
few | . | TRBJ1-1 | TRBV6-2/TRBV6-3 | 13 | CASSYPLTREAFF | TGTGCCAGCAGTTACCCTCTCACGAGAGAAGCTTTCTTT
once | TRBD1 | TRBJ1-5 | TRBV27 | 13 | CASSDREGQPLHF | TGTGCCAGCAGTGACAGGGAAGGGCAGCCCCTGCATTTT
. | . | TRBJ1-2 | TRBV20-1 | 12 | CSATGAGYGYTF | TGCAGTGCTACCGGGGCGGGCTATGGCTACACCTTC
many | TRBD2 | TRBJ2-5 | TRBV20-1 | 15 | CSASPSSGGQETQYF | TGCAGTGCTTCTCCCTCTAGCGGGGGCCAAGAGACCCAGTACTTC
few | . | TRBJ1-1 | TRBV29-1 | 13 | CSVGLVGNTEAFF | TGCAGCGTTGGTTTGGTGGGGAACACTGAAGCTTTCTTT
many | . | TRBJ1-2 | TRBV6-5 | 13 | CASSPGTFYGYTF | TGTGCCAGCTCACCCGGGACCTTCTATGGCTACACCTTC
. | . | TRBJ1-1 | TRBV9 | 15 | CASSAGTDLNTEAFF | TGTGCCAGCAGCGCGGGGACGGACCTGAACACTGAAGCTTTCTTT
. | TRBD2 | TRBJ2-5 | TRBV27 | 16 | CAGSLRGSGEGETLYF | TGTGCCGGCAGTTTACGGGGTAGCGGGGAAGGAGAGACCCTGTACTTC
many | TRBD2 | TRBJ2-7 | TRBV4-3 | 16 | CASSQDPTSGAYEQYF | TGCGCCAGCAGCCAAGATCCGACTAGCGGGGCCTACGAGCAGTACTTC
. | TRBD2 | TRBJ2-1 | TRBV12-5 | 16 | CASGSWGLAGGNEQFF | TGTGCTAGTGGTTCCTGGGGACTAGCGGGGGGAAATGAGCAGTTCTTC
many | TRBD2 | TRBJ2-1 | TRBV9 | 18 | CASSPKLAGPSSYNEQFF | TGTGCCAGCAGCCCCAAACTAGCGGGCCCGAGCTCCTACAATGAGCAGTTCTTC
. | . | TRBJ2-3 | TRBV9 | 15 | CASSVEGQRADTQYF | TGTGCCAGCAGCGTAGAGGGGCAACGCGCAGATACGCAGTATTTT
many | . | TRBJ1-1 | TRBV7-8 | 14 | CASSYREGDTEAFF | TGTGCCAGCAGCTACAGGGAAGGGGACACTGAAGCTTTCTTT
. | . | TRBJ2-2 | TRBV10-3 | 13 | CASLTANTGELFF | TGTGCCAGCTTGACAGCGAACACCGGGGAGCTGTTTTTT
many | TRBD2 | TRBJ2-3 | TRBV6-1 | 16 | CASSTRTSGVSDTQYF | TGTGCCAGCAGTACTAGGACTAGCGGGGTCTCAGATACGCAGTATTTT
. | TRBD2 | TRBJ2-1 | TRBV4-1 | 17 | CASSPGRGGRLNNEQFF | TGCGCCAGCAGCCCGGGGCGAGGCGGGAGGTTGAACAATGAGCAGTTCTTC
many | TRBD1 | TRBJ1-2 | TRBV4-1 | 15 | CASSQPGGGAAGYTF | TGCGCCAGCAGCCAACCAGGGGGGGGGGCAGCTGGCTACACCTTC